This T cell receptor (beta chain) was retrieved from a study of post-analysis software for immune sequencing data. The CDR3 totals 14 residues. V lost 7 bases, J lost 4 bases, and 10 bases stayed unmatched. Germline V gene sequence: CDR1 SGDLS, CDR2 YYNGEE. cDNA libraries for TCR beta contained unique molecular identifiers. TCRdb ran MiXCR on the PCR reads and lists one entry per CDR3 protein. Among about 160,000 distinct CDR3 sequences listed, roughly 40% were seen once. This chain connects TRBV9 to TRBJ2-5; 7 bases agree with TRBD2. The sequence came from a girl aged 5 to 17 with multiple sclerosis. The source material was blood, sampled after autologous hematopoietic stem cell transplantation. CDR3 DNA sequence: TGTGCCAGCGGCCGGGACCCGGGGGGAGAGACCCAGTACTTC. It encodes CASGRDPGGETQYF.